This TCR beta chain was identified in a study of T cell responses to AZD1222 COVID-19 vaccine. From germline, CDR1 is SEHNR and CDR2 FQNEAQ (reference sequence). This CDR3 spans 17 amino acids. Trimming at V came to 6 bases and at J to 0 bases, leaving 9 bases not matched to a gene. Sequencing used immunoSEQ multiplex PCR; TCRdb keeps in-frame clones, though not all of them. Of under 140,000 clones listed, 88% are singletons. This chain connects TRBV7-9 to TRBJ1-2; 11 nucleotides agree with TRBD1. Sequenced material: peripheral blood, taken on day 0 of AZD1222 vaccination. This clonotype originated in an adult in good health. The CDR3 region is CASRPYAGQGANYGYTF. The CDR3 nucleotides are TGTGCCAGCAGACCCTACGCGGGACAGGGGGCTAACTATGGCTACACCTTC.